Listed below are T cell receptor beta chains from one sample, sequenced in a study of T cell responses to AZD1222 COVID-19 vaccine. Data came from immunoSEQ multiplex PCR; TCRdb stores just in-frame clones and leaves some out. The top ten clones hold about 4.1% of a sample with approximately 180,000 clones, around 90% of them seen once. The specimen was peripheral blood, collected 28 days after the second dose of the MenACWY control vaccine. Every receptor here comes from an adult who received the MenACWY meningococcal vaccine as a control. Each CDR3 is given with its conserved first and last residue. D genes are given only for firm matches. Clone size appears in some rows only: once, few, many, or a class for an expanded clone.

V: TRBV2; size: .; D: TRBD1; J: TRBJ1-5; CDR3: CASSRDRNNQPQHF; DNA: TGTGCCAGCAGTCGGGACAGAAATAATCAGCCCCAGCATTTT
V: TRBV6-5; size: .; D: TRBD1; J: TRBJ1-5; CDR3: CASSPRDSTNQPQHF; DNA: TGTGCCAGCTCCCCGCGGGACAGTACCAATCAGCCCCAGCATTTT
V: TRBV3-1/TRBV3-2; size: .; D: .; J: TRBJ1-2; CDR3: CASSHIGRRGYTF; DNA: TGTGCCAGCAGCCATATCGGGCGGAGGGGCTACACCTTC
V: TRBV2; size: .; D: .; J: TRBJ1-1; CDR3: CASSSDSMNTEAFF; DNA: TGTGCCAGCAGTTCGGACAGCATGAACACTGAAGCTTTCTTT
V: TRBV11-2; size: .; D: .; J: TRBJ2-1; CDR3: CASSLDLESEQFF; DNA: TGTGCCAGCAGCTTAGATCTGGAGAGTGAGCAGTTCTTC
V: TRBV5-4; size: .; D: TRBD1; J: TRBJ2-3; CDR3: CASSSNRGRGTDTQYF; DNA: TGTGCCAGCAGCTCCAACAGGGGAAGGGGAACAGATACGCAGTATTTT
V: TRBV7-9; size: .; D: .; J: TRBJ1-2; CDR3: CASSFEVVAPNYGYTF; DNA: TGTGCCAGCAGCTTCGAGGTGGTGGCTCCTAACTATGGCTACACCTTC
V: TRBV30; size: .; D: .; J: TRBJ2-3; CDR3: CASSGADTQYF; DNA: TGTGCCTCATCAGGGGCAGATACGCAGTATTTT
V: TRBV19; size: .; D: TRBD2; J: TRBJ2-3; CDR3: CASRGFTSGRGHTQYF; DNA: TGTGCCAGTAGGGGATTTACTAGCGGGAGGGGTCATACGCAGTATTTT
V: TRBV6-6; size: .; D: .; J: TRBJ1-6; CDR3: CASVYGSGYNSPLHF; DNA: TGTGCCAGCGTTTACGGGTCAGGGTATAATTCACCCCTCCACTTT
V: TRBV18; size: .; D: .; J: TRBJ1-5; CDR3: CASSPTIDSTNQPQHF; DNA: TGTGCCAGCTCCCCAACGATTGACAGTACCAATCAGCCCCAGCATTTT
V: TRBV28; size: .; D: TRBD1; J: TRBJ1-2; CDR3: CASSLLAGGENYGYTF; DNA: TGTGCCAGCAGTTTATTGGCAGGGGGGGAGAACTATGGCTACACCTTC
V: TRBV6-1; size: .; D: .; J: TRBJ1-5; CDR3: CASSDYPSNSNQPQHF; DNA: TGTGCCAGCAGTGACTACCCCAGCAATAGCAATCAGCCCCAGCATTTT
V: TRBV12-3/TRBV12-4; size: .; D: .; J: TRBJ2-5; CDR3: CASSLAVPPPQYF; DNA: TGTGCCAGCAGTTTAGCCGTTCCGCCTCCCCAGTACTTC
V: TRBV21-1; size: .; D: .; J: TRBJ1-5; CDR3: CASSPKRGGLRHSNQPQHF; DNA: TGTGCCAGCAGTCCAAAGCGTGGAGGGCTACGCCATAGCAATCAGCCCCAGCATTTT
V: TRBV29-1; size: few; D: .; J: TRBJ1-1; CDR3: CSVVLTNTEAFF; DNA: TGCAGCGTCGTCCTCACGAACACTGAAGCTTTCTTT
V: TRBV10-3; size: .; D: .; J: TRBJ1-1; CDR3: CAISASGGTEAFF; DNA: TGTGCCATCAGCGCCTCTGGAGGGACTGAAGCTTTCTTT
V: TRBV27; size: .; D: .; J: TRBJ2-7; CDR3: CASRMDSSSYEQYF; DNA: TGTGCCAGCAGAATGGACAGTTCAAGCTACGAGCAGTACTTC
V: TRBV7-2; size: .; D: .; J: TRBJ1-1; CDR3: CASSLGGRWTEAFF; DNA: TGTGCCAGCAGCTTAGGGGGTAGGTGGACTGAAGCTTTCTTT
V: TRBV30; size: .; D: .; J: TRBJ1-6; CDR3: CAWSVQKDSPLHF; DNA: TGTGCCTGGAGTGTACAAAAGGATTCACCCCTCCACTTT
V: TRBV9; size: .; D: .; J: TRBJ1-3; CDR3: CASSVAHSGNTIYF; DNA: TGTGCCAGCAGCGTAGCTCACTCTGGAAACACCATATATTTT
V: TRBV4-3; size: .; D: TRBD1; J: TRBJ2-7; CDR3: CASSQDSRTGGVYEQYF; DNA: TGCGCCAGCAGCCAAGATTCCCGGACAGGGGGTGTGTACGAGCAGTACTTC
V: TRBV27; size: .; D: .; J: TRBJ1-1; CDR3: CASSLIRQTRGTEAFF; DNA: TGTGCCAGCAGTCTGATTAGACAGACCCGAGGCACTGAAGCTTTCTTT
V: TRBV19; size: .; D: .; J: TRBJ1-1; CDR3: CASRTDSTGNTEAFF; DNA: TGTGCCAGTAGGACTGACTCTACAGGGAACACTGAAGCTTTCTTT
V: TRBV9; size: .; D: TRBD2; J: TRBJ2-3; CDR3: CASSPPPKTSGRADTQYF; DNA: TGTGCCAGCAGCCCGCCCCCAAAAACTAGCGGGAGGGCAGATACGCAGTATTTT
V: TRBV11-2; size: .; D: .; J: TRBJ2-2; CDR3: CASSLAANTGELFF; DNA: TGTGCCAGCAGCTTAGCCGCAAACACCGGGGAGCTGTTTTTT
V: TRBV2; size: .; D: .; J: TRBJ2-7; CDR3: CASTPIYYEQYF; DNA: TGTGCCAGCACCCCGATTTACTACGAGCAGTACTTC
V: TRBV15; size: .; D: .; J: TRBJ1-5; CDR3: CATSLLGGVHQPQHF; DNA: TGTGCCACCAGTCTCCTGGGGGGGGTCCACCAGCCCCAGCATTTT
V: TRBV7-2; size: .; D: TRBD2; J: TRBJ2-1; CDR3: CASSLGTTQFF; DNA: TGTGCCAGCAGCTTGGGGACTACGCAGTTCTTC
V: TRBV19; size: .; D: .; J: TRBJ1-2; CDR3: CASSIAGRFGYTF; DNA: TGTGCCAGTAGTATAGCAGGGAGGTTCGGCTACACCTTC
V: TRBV5-1; size: .; D: .; J: TRBJ1-1; CDR3: CASSLDFPITEAFF; DNA: TGCGCCAGCAGCTTGGATTTCCCAATCACTGAAGCTTTCTTT
V: TRBV4-3; size: .; D: TRBD1; J: TRBJ2-3; CDR3: CASSQDTGADTQYF; DNA: TGCGCCAGCAGCCAAGATACAGGGGCAGATACGCAGTATTTT